Listed below are T cell receptor beta chains from one sample, sequenced in a study of Graves' ophthalmopathy and Graves' hyperthyroidism. TCRdb re-analysed the multiplex PCR reads in MiXCR, keeping a single row per CDR3 protein. In the table there are under 60,000 distinct CDR3 sequences, approximately 50% of which are singletons. Sequencing used peripheral blood. These receptors originate from an adult woman with Graves' ophthalmopathy. Each CDR3 is given with its conserved first and last residue. D genes are given only for firm matches. A clone size is listed for some rows: how often the clone was seen (once, few, many), or a class if it is expanded.

>TRBJ1-1|many|TRBV20-1|.
CSAREGGRPF
TGCAGTGCTAGAGAGGGGGGCAGGCCCTTT
>TRBJ2-1|many|TRBV10-1|TRBD2
CASSENGGRAGGEQFF
TGCGCCAGCAGTGAGAACGGCGGGAGGGCCGGTGGTGAGCAGTTCTTC
>TRBJ1-1|.|TRBV30|TRBD1
CAWSLGTESLMNTEAFF
TGTGCCTGGAGCCTCGGGACAGAGAGTCTCATGAACACTGAAGCTTTCTTT
>TRBJ2-1|.|TRBV7-9|.
CASSLGTVSYNEQFF
TGTGCCAGCAGCTTAGGGACAGTCTCCTACAATGAGCAGTTCTTC
>TRBJ2-1|.|TRBV4-2|.
CDSSPTDPREQFF
TGTGACAGCAGTCCAACAGATCCCAGGGAGCAGTTCTTC
>TRBJ1-1|.|TRBV20-1|TRBD1
CSATGGREQTEAFF
TGCAGTGCTACAGGGGGTCGGGAGCAGACTGAAGCTTTCTTT
>TRBJ1-6|.|TRBV19|TRBD1
CASSRRGQGSPLHF
TGTGCCAGTAGCAGGAGGGGGCAGGGTTCACCCCTCCACTTT
>TRBJ1-2|many|TRBV19|.
CASSIQTYGYTF
TGTGCCAGTAGTATACAGACCTATGGCTACACCTTC
>TRBJ2-1|.|TRBV11-2|.
CASSLVAHNEQFF
TGTGCCAGCAGCTTAGTTGCCCACAATGAGCAATTCTTC
>TRBJ2-2|.|TRBV19|.
CASINTAGGELFF
TGTGCCAGTATAAACACAGCTGGGGGGGAGCTGTTTTTT
>TRBJ2-7|.|TRBV25-1|.
CASSASTQKYEQYF
TGTGCCAGCAGTGCCAGCACCCAGAAGTACGAGCAGTACTTC
>TRBJ1-5|.|TRBV7-2|.
CASSEGPSQPQHF
TGTGCCAGCAGCGAGGGACCAAGTCAGCCCCAGCATTTT
>TRBJ1-1|.|TRBV7-2|.
CASSLGGMNTEAFF
TGTGCCAGCAGCTTAGGCGGGATGAACACTGAAGCTTTCTTT
>TRBJ2-1|.|TRBV14|TRBD2
CASSQDGGRVGNEQFF
TGTGCCAGCAGCCAAGACGGGGGGAGGGTAGGCAATGAGCAGTTCTTC
>TRBJ1-1|many|TRBV4-3|.
CASSQGRTMNTEAFF
TGCGCCAGCAGCCAAGGAAGGACAATGAACACTGAAGCTTTCTTT
>TRBJ2-3|many|TRBV5-6|TRBD2
CASSGLAGGLTDTQYF
TGTGCCAGCAGCGGACTAGCGGGAGGGCTCACAGATACGCAGTATTTT
>TRBJ2-7|many|TRBV5-1|.
CASSFRDSTYEQYF
TGCGCCAGCAGCTTCCGGGACTCCACCTACGAGCAGTACTTC
>TRBJ2-5|.|TRBV6-6|.
CASSLGRDQPQYF
TGTGCCAGCAGTTTGGGTAGGGACCAGCCCCAGTACTTC
>TRBJ1-5|many|TRBV28|.
CASSFGGAPQKPQHF
TGTGCCAGCAGTTTTGGGGGGGCACCCCAAAAGCCCCAGCATTTT
>TRBJ2-2|.|TRBV6-2/TRBV6-3|.
CASSYGERNTGVLFF
TGTGCCAGCAGTTACGGCGAAAGGAACACCGGGGTGCTGTTTTTC
>TRBJ2-3|few|TRBV7-9|TRBD2
CASSLGLAGADTQYF
TGTGCCAGCAGCCTCGGACTAGCGGGAGCAGATACGCAGTATTTT
>TRBJ2-2|many|TRBV19|.
CASSTGTKTGELFF
TGTGCCAGTAGTACCGGGACAAAGACCGGGGAGCTGTTTTTT
>TRBJ2-1|.|TRBV5-1|TRBD2
CASWAGVGGEQFF
TGCGCCAGCTGGGCGGGGGTTGGAGGTGAGCAGTTCTTC
>TRBJ2-2|.|TRBV7-2|.
CASSLVPGAGLFF
TGTGCCAGCAGCTTAGTCCCGGGGGCAGGGCTGTTTTTT
>TRBJ2-5|.|TRBV14|.
CASSFYICSAADQETQYF
.
>TRBJ1-3|many|TRBV5-1|TRBD1
CASSPGTEGNTIYF
TGCGCCAGCAGCCCGGGGACAGAAGGAAACACCATATATTTT
>TRBJ2-5|.|TRBV29-1|.
CSADREGAQETQYF
TGCAGCGCCGATCGTGAGGGAGCCCAAGAGACCCAGTACTTC
>TRBJ2-1|.|TRBV7-8|TRBD1
CASSRDRDEQFF
TGTGCCAGCAGCCGAGACAGGGATGAGCAGTTCTTC
>TRBJ2-1|.|TRBV7-8|.
CASSLGYFGLDNEQFF
TGTGCCAGCAGCTTAGGGTATTTTGGACTTGACAATGAGCAGTTCTTC
>TRBJ2-3|.|TRBV20-1|.
CSASKSYNEQYF
TGCAGTGCTAGCAAGTCCTACAATGAGCAGTATTTT
>TRBJ2-7|.|TRBV24-1|.
CATSDRRGRSEQYF
TGTGCCACCAGTGATCGGAGGGGCAGGAGCGAGCAGTACTTC
>TRBJ2-3|few|TRBV7-9|TRBD2
CASSPTSGYNTDTQYF
TGTGCCAGCAGCCCTACTAGCGGGTATAACACAGATACGCAGTATTTT
>TRBJ1-1|.|TRBV7-3|.
CASSLGEAEAFF
TGTGCCAGCAGCTTAGGGGAGGCTGAAGCTTTCTTT
>TRBJ1-4|many|TRBV5-6|.
CASSLVGNEKLFF
TGTGCCAGCAGCTTGGTCGGTAATGAAAAACTGTTTTTT
>TRBJ2-5|.|TRBV9|TRBD2
CASSVGLATQETQYF
TGTGCCAGCAGCGTAGGACTAGCGACTCAAGAGACCCAGTACTTC
>TRBJ2-3|many|TRBV6-4|.
CASSPEAGKGADTQYF
TGTGCCAGCAGTCCCGAAGCGGGAAAGGGGGCAGATACGCAGTATTTT
>TRBJ2-2|many|TRBV6-4|TRBD2
CASSEGTSTGELFF
TGTGCCAGCAGTGAGGGGACTAGCACCGGGGAGCTGTTTTTT
>TRBJ2-6|.|TRBV7-8|.
CASNRGGSAANVLTF
TGTGCCAGCAACCGCGGGGGCTCTGCGGCCAACGTCCTGACATTC
>TRBJ1-4|.|TRBV10-3|.
CAIRTLAGEGEKLFF
TGTGCCATCAGGACCCTGGCGGGGGAAGGTGAAAAACTGTTTTTT
>TRBJ1-5|many|TRBV28|TRBD1
CASSKAGGSNQPQHF
TGTGCCAGCAGTAAAGCAGGGGGTTCAAATCAGCCCCAGCATTTT
>TRBJ2-3|many|TRBV28|.
CASSLYRRTDTQYF
TGTGCCAGCAGCCTGTACAGACGCACAGATACGCAGTATTTT
>TRBJ1-1|once|TRBV7-6|.
CASRPKRAGTFF
TGTGCCAGCAGGCCAAAGCGGGCAGGAACTTTCTTT
>TRBJ1-2|few|TRBV12-3/TRBV12-4|.
CASSSDSYGYTF
TGTGCCAGCAGTTCGGACAGCTATGGCTACACCTTC
>TRBJ2-1|.|TRBV27|TRBD2
CVSRTRGGSRNEQFF
TGTGTCAGCCGGACGCGCGGGGGGTCCCGGAATGAGCAGTTCTTC
>TRBJ2-6|many|TRBV15|TRBD2
CATSRARGDGANVLTF
TGTGCCACCAGCAGGGCTCGGGGGGACGGGGCCAACGTCCTGACTTTC
>TRBJ1-2|.|TRBV2|.
CASSGLGEDYGYTF
TGTGCCAGCAGTGGGCTGGGAGAGGACTATGGCTACACCTTC
>TRBJ2-6|.|TRBV7-9|.
CASSLGGPEANVLTF
TGTGCCAGCAGCTTAGGAGGGCCCGAGGCCAACGTCCTGACTTTC
>TRBJ2-3|many|TRBV15|.
CATSGSLSGTDTQYF
TGTGCCACCAGCGGATCCCTCAGCGGCACAGATACGCAGTATTTT
>TRBJ1-5|many|TRBV2|.
CASSGGSGVDQPQHF
TGTGCCAGCAGTGGGGGTTCAGGGGTAGATCAGCCCCAGCATTTT
>TRBJ2-1|.|TRBV7-2|.
CASSLVGGQGSPLHFGNEQFF
.
>TRBJ2-7|many|TRBV6-2/TRBV6-3|TRBD2
CASSSVAGALEQYF
TGTGCCAGCAGTTCTGTGGCGGGAGCCCTCGAGCAGTACTTC
>TRBJ1-4|many|TRBV6-1|.
CASKNRRTDNEKLFF
TGTGCCAGTAAGAACCGCCGGACAGACAATGAAAAACTGTTTTTT
>TRBJ2-3|.|TRBV20-1|TRBD1
CSAREDRGHADTQYF
TGCAGTGCTAGAGAGGACAGGGGGCACGCAGATACGCAGTATTTT
>TRBJ1-1|.|TRBV19|.
CASSVRGKNTEAFF
TGTGCCAGTAGTGTCCGGGGGAAGAACACTGAAGCTTTCTTT
>TRBJ1-3|once|TRBV5-5|.
CASSFVPGNTIYF
TGTGCCAGCAGCTTCGTTCCAGGAAACACCATATATTTT